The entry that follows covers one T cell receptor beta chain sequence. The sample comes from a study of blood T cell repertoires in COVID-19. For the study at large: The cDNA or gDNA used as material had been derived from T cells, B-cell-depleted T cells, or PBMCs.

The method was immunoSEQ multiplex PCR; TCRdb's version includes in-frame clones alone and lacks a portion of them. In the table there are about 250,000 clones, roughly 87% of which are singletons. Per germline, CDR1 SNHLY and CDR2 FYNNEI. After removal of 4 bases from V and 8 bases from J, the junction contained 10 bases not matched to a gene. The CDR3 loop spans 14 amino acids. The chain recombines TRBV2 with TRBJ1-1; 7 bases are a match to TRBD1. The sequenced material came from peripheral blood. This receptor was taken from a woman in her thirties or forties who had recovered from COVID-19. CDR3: CASSVQMSTGEAFF. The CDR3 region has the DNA TGTGCCAGCAGTGTCCAAATGTCGACAGGGGAAGCTTTCTTT.